The 19 T cell receptor beta chains in this list originate from one sample, sequenced in a study of T-cell reconstitution after alpha-beta-depleted transplantation in children. Unique molecular identifiers were incorporated during preparation of the TCRbeta library. MiXCR, applied by TCRdb to the PCR reads, yields one record per CDR3 protein. The table records 670,000 or so distinct CDR3 sequences, around 13% of them present only once. The specimen was PBMCs, collected before TCRalphabeta/CD19-depleted stem cell transplant. Receptors originate from a girl under 10 years old with congenital amegakaryocytic thrombocytopenia, due to receive a stem cell transplant.

This clonotype was detected many times. The chain is built from TRBV10-3 and TRBJ2-6, with 9 bases matching TRBD2. Germline V CDR1 and CDR2: ENHRY, SYGVKD. The J segment lost 0 bases and the V segment lost 6 bases, leaving 6 bases of the junction unmatched. The CDR3 runs 17 residues. CDR3 in amino acids: CAISRLADLSGANVLTF. In nucleotides, the CDR3 is TGTGCCATCAGCCGACTAGCGGACCTCTCTGGGGCCAACGTCCTGACTTTC.

This chain connects TRBV18 to TRBJ2-3, with 7 bases aligning to TRBD2. The CDR3 has 16 amino acids. Germline loops: CDR1 KGHSH, CDR2 LQKENI. With V trimmed by 2 bases and J by 2 bases, 7 bases remained unmatched. The CDR3 nucleotides read TGTGCCAGCTCACCAGGATCCAGCGGGAACACAGATACGCAGTATTTT. This codes for CASSPGSSGNTDTQYF.

This clonotype has just a few counts. The chain joins TRBV28 to TRBJ2-2; weak D call: TRBD2 (5 bases). Germline values: CDR1 MDHEN, CDR2 SYDVKM. V was cut by 5 bases and J by 0 bases, with 16 bases left in between. This CDR3 is 17 amino acids long. CDR3 nucleotide sequence: TGTGCCAGCAGTCACAGAGCGGTTGTGACGAACACCGGGGAGCTGTTTTTT. This sequence encodes CASSHRAVVTNTGELFF.

This clonotype was seen ten or more times. The DNA for the CDR3 is TGCAGCGTGGAGGACTCAGGGGGAGATACGCAGTATTTT. Its protein is CSVEDSGGDTQYF. The chain uses TRBV29-1 and TRBJ2-3, with 7 bases fitting TRBD1. The CDR3 contains 13 residues. From germline, CDR1 is SQVTM and CDR2 ANQGSEA. The V segment lost 6 bases and the J segment 5 bases; nucleotides outside the gene matches: 8.

A few counts support this clonotype. The junction shows a germline mismatch at one end, possibly a read error. The genes are TRBV27 and TRBJ2-7; D uncertain. CDR1 is MNHEY, CDR2 SMNVEV, per germline (reference sequence). The CDR3 sequence is 13 residues long. Here the CDR3 DNA reads TGTGCCAGCAGCTTGGTTCCTTCCTCCGAGCAGTACTTC. Its protein product is CASSLVPSSEQYF.

The chain recombines TRBV7-3 with TRBJ2-2; D uncertain. The germline gives CDR1 SGHTA, CDR2 FQGTGA. CDR3 length equals 14 residues. The V end lost 1 base, the J end lost 8 bases, and 11 bases lay between the germline ends. CDR3 amino acids: CASSLNRVSGELFF. The CDR3 region has the DNA TGTGCCAGCAGCTTAAATCGGGTGTCAGGGGAGCTGTTTTTT.

In this sample, this clonotype turned up many times. V gene TRBV5-1 combines with J gene TRBJ2-1; D remains ambiguous. CDR1 SGHRS and CDR2 YFSETQ come from the germline V gene. The V and J ends lost 0 bases and 7 bases respectively, with 8 bases between them. The CDR3 is made up of 13 amino acids. This CDR3 reads CASSLVFKNEQFF. Here the CDR3 DNA reads TGCGCCAGCAGCTTGGTGTTTAAAAATGAGCAGTTCTTC.

This clonotype turned up a few times. The genes are TRBV7-9 and TRBJ2-3; no clear D gene. With 4 bases removed from V and 6 bases from J, the gap between germline ends came to 14 bases. The CDR3 covers 14 residues. Germline V gene sequence: CDR1 SEHNR, CDR2 FQNEAQ (reference sequence). The CDR3 DNA sequence: TGTGCCAGCAGCTCAGCAGTAGGCCTGGATACGCAGTATTTT. Its translation is CASSSAVGLDTQYF.

This clonotype was seen a few times. The chain links TRBV20-1 to TRBJ2-6, with D unresolved. Trimming shortened V by 5 bases and J by 0 bases, and 11 bases separated the two germline ends. The CDR3 spans 15 residues. Per germline, CDR1 DFQATT and CDR2 SNEGSKA (reference sequence). For the CDR3, the DNA is TGCAGTGCTGTCCCCAGGCTCTCTGGGGCCAACGTCCTGACTTTC. As protein: CSAVPRLSGANVLTF.

The chain links TRBV4-2 to TRBJ2-1; no clear D gene. The V gene's germline CDR1 is LGHNA and CDR2 YNFKEQ. CDR3 length: 18 amino acids. Trimming pared 3 bases from V and 0 bases from J, leaving 18 bases between. CDR3 nucleotides: TGTGCCAGCAGCCATGAGAAGTACAACCAACGCTCCTACAATGAGCAGTTCTTC. Translating gives CASSHEKYNQRSYNEQFF.

The chain joins TRBV7-6 to TRBJ2-1; D tentatively fits TRBD1 or TRBD2 (6 bases each). V gave up 10 bases and J gave up 4 bases, with 20 bases separating them. Looked up from germline, CDR1 is SGHVS and CDR2 is FNYEAQ. The CDR3 extends over 15 amino acids. The CDR3 reads CATSLRGAEYNEQFF. The CDR3 DNA reads TGTGCCACCTCGTTGAGGGGGGCGGAGTACAATGAGCAGTTCTTC. The full variable domain, with the rest looked up from reference TRBV7-6 and TRBJ2-1, is GAGVSQSPRYKVTKRGQDVALRCDPISGHVSLYWYRQALGQGPEFLTYFNYEAQQDKSGLPNDRFSAERPEGSISTLTIQRTEQRDSAMYRCATSLRGAEYNEQFFGPGTRLTVL.

This clonotype showed up just a few times. The rearrangement uses TRBV10-3 and TRBJ2-2, with TRBD2 identical over 7 bases. Germline lookup yields CDR1 ENHRY and CDR2 SYGVKD. With V trimmed by 6 bases and J by 0 bases, 1 base remained unmatched. The CDR3 sequence is 14 residues long. In DNA, the CDR3 is TGTGCCATCAGCGGACTAGCGAACACCGGGGAGCTGTTTTTT. It codes for CAISGLANTGELFF.

This clonotype has ten or more counts. V gene TRBV28 combines with J gene TRBJ2-1, with 11 bases lining up with TRBD2. Germline CDR1 is MDHEN and CDR2 is SYDVKM. The CDR3 spans 15 residues. The ends lost 1 base at V and 7 bases at J; junction bases unmatched: 3. The CDR3 loop reads CASSLSSGGTNEQFF. Here the CDR3 DNA reads TGTGCCAGCAGTTTATCTAGCGGGGGGACTAATGAGCAGTTCTTC.

This clonotype was recorded at least ten times. The J gene is TRBJ2-2, the V gene TRBV5-1; 14 nucleotides align to TRBD2. The germline CDR1 and CDR2 sequences are SGHRS and YFSETQ. This CDR3 contains 19 residues. The trim removed 5 bases at V and 4 bases at J, leaving 13 bases unmatched. CDR3 region: CASRPPTSGRVAITGELFF. CDR3 in DNA: TGCGCCAGCAGACCGCCGACTAGCGGGAGGGTCGCCATCACCGGGGAGCTGTTTTTT. Combining the CDR3 with reference TRBV5-1 and TRBJ2-2 gives the whole variable domain KAGVTQTPRYLIKTRGQQVTLSCSPISGHRSVSWYQQTPGQGLQFLFEYFSETQRNKGNFPGRFSGRQFSNSRSEMNVSTLELGDSALYLCASRPPTSGRVAITGELFFGEGSRLTVL.

This clonotype has ten or more counts. This sequence joins TRBV7-9 and TRBJ2-7, with D possibly TRBD1 on 5 matching bases. Trimming took 1 base from V and 3 from J, leaving 13 bases between them. CDR1 is SEHNR and CDR2 is FQNEAQ in the germline V gene (reference sequence). This CDR3 is built from 15 residues. The CDR3 region has the DNA TGTGCCAGCAGCTTAGATCAGGGTTCGAACTACGAGCAGTACTTC. Encoded protein: CASSLDQGSNYEQYF.

In this sample, this clonotype turned up many times. This chain connects TRBV29-1 to TRBJ1-1; TRBD1 is a possible D gene (6 bases). Germline CDR1 is SQVTM and CDR2 is ANQGSEA. V was shortened by 6 bases and J by 1 base, with 9 bases between the two germline ends. This CDR3 has 12 amino acids. CDR3: CSVRGRNTEAFF. The CDR3 DNA reads as TGCAGCGTCAGGGGTAGGAACACTGAAGCTTTCTTT.

V usage is TRBV5-6 and J usage is TRBJ2-2; D remains unclear. Germline V gene data show CDR1 as SGHDT and CDR2 as YYEEEE. The CDR3 is made up of 20 amino acids. Trimming shortened V by 3 bases and J by 4 bases, and 28 bases separated the two germline ends. Here the CDR3 reads CASSCPPDFGLGFITGELFF. The DNA of the CDR3 is TGTGCCAGCAGCTGTCCACCCGACTTTGGGCTAGGTTTTATCACCGGGGAGCTGTTTTTT. Based on the CDR3 plus reference TRBV5-6 and TRBJ2-2, the full variable domain is DAGVTQSPTHLIKTRGQQVTLRCSPKSGHDTVSWYQQALGQGPQFIFQYYEEEERQRGNFPDRFSGHQFPNYSSELNVNALLLGDSALYLCASSCPPDFGLGFITGELFFGEGSRLTVL.

This rearrangement joins TRBV5-6 to TRBJ1-3; a possible D gene is TRBD1 (5 bases). The germline gives CDR1 SGHDT, CDR2 YYEEEE. The V and J ends lost 5 bases and 7 bases respectively, with 16 bases between them. CDR3 size: 14 residues. The CDR3 DNA follows: TGTGCCAGCAGACAAATCCACCAGGGCAACACCATATATTTT. It encodes CASRQIHQGNTIYF.

The V and J genes are TRBV12-3 or TRBV12-4 and TRBJ2-7; no definite D call. Trimming took off 5 bases at V and 3 bases at J, with 14 bases between the two ends. The CDR3 loop spans 14 amino acids. DNA for the CDR3: TGTGCCAGCAGTCCTTCGAGGCGGCTCTACGAGCAGTACTTC. This gives the protein CASSPSRRLYEQYF.